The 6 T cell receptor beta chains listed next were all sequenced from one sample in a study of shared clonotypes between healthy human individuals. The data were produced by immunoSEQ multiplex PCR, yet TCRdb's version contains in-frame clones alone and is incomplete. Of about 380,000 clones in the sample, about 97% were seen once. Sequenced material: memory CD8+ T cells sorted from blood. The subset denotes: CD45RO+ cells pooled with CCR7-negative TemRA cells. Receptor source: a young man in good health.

The CDR3 spells CASSLGKAGAGELFF. The CDR3, as DNA: TGTGCCAGCAGCTTGGGGAAAGCGGGAGCCGGGGAGCTGTTTTTT. V is TRBV5-4 and J is TRBJ2-2, with 8 nucleotides matching TRBD2. The germline gives CDR1 SGHNT, CDR2 YYREEE (reference sequence). Trimming cost V 0 bases and J 6 bases; bases outside gene matches: 4. This CDR3 has 15 amino acids.

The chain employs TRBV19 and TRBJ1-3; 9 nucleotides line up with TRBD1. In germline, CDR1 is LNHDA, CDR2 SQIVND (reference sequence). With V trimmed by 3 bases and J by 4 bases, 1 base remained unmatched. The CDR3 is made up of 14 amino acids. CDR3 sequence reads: CASSMGQGGNTIYF. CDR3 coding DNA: TGTGCCAGTAGTATGGGACAGGGCGGAAACACCATATATTTT. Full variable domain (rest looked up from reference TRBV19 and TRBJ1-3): DGGITQSPKYLFRKEGQNVTLSCEQNLNHDAMYWYRQDPGQGLRLIYYSQIVNDFQKGDIAEGYSVSREKKESFPLTVTSAQKNPTAFYLCASSMGQGGNTIYFGEGSWLTVV.

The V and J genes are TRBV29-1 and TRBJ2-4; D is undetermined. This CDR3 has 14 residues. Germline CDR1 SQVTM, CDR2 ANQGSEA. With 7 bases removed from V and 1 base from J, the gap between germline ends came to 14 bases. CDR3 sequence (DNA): TGCAGCGCCCGGCTCCGTGGGGCCAAAAACATTCAGTACTTC. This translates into CSARLRGAKNIQYF.

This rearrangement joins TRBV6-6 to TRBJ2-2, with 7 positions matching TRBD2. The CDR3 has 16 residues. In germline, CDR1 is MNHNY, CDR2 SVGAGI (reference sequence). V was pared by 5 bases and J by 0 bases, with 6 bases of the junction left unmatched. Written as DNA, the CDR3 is TGTGCCAGCAGTGCGCTAGCGGTCGCGAACACCGGGGAGCTGTTTTTT. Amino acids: CASSALAVANTGELFF.

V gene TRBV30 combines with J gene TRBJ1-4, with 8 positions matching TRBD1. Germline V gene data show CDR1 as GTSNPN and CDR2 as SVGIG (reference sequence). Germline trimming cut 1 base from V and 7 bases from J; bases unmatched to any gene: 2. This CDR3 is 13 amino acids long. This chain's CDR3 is CAWSGQGFEKLFF. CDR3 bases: TGTGCCTGGAGTGGACAGGGGTTTGAAAAACTGTTTTTT.

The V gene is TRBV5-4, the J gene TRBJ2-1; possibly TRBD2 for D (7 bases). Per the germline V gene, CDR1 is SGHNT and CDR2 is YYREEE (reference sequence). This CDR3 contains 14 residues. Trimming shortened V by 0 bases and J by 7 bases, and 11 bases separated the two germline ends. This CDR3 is CASSLARGGNEQFF. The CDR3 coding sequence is TGTGCCAGCAGCTTGGCTAGGGGGGGAAATGAGCAGTTCTTC.